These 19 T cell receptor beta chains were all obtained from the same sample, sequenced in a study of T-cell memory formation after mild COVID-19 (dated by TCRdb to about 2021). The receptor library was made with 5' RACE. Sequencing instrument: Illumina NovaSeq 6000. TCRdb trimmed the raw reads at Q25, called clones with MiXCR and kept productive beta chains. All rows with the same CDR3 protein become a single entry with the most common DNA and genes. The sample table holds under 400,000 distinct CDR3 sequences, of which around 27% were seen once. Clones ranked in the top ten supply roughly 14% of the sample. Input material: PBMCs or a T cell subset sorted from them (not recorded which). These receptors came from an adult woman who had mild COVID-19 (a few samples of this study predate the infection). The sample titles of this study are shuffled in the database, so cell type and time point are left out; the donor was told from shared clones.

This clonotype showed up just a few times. CDR3 protein: CASSLTGGASLVDTQYF. In DNA form, the CDR3 reads TGTGCCAGCAGCTTAACAGGGGGCGCGAGTTTAGTAGATACGCAGTATTTT. V is TRBV7-8 and J is TRBJ2-3; 9 bases are shared with TRBD1. Germline CDR1 SGHVS, CDR2 FQNEAQ. Trimming cost V 2 bases and J 5 bases; bases outside gene matches: 11. There are 17 residues in the CDR3.

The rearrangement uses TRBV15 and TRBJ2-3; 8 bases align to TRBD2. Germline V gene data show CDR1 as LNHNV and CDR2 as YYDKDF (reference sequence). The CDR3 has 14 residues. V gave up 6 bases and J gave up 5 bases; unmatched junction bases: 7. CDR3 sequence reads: CATSAGGSLDTQYF. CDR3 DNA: TGTGCCACCAGTGCGGGAGGTAGCTTAGATACGCAGTATTTT.

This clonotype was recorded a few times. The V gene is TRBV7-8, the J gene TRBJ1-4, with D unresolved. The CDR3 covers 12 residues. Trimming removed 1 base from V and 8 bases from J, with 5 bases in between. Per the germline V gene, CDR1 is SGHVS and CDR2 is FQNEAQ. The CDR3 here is CASSLVQEKLFF. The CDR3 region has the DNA TGTGCCAGCAGCTTAGTTCAAGAAAAACTGTTTTTT.

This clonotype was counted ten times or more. Here the CDR3 reads CASSRGVNYEQYF. Written as DNA, the CDR3 is TGTGCCAGCAGCCGCGGGGTAAACTACGAGCAGTACTTC. The chain couples TRBV5-6 to TRBJ2-7, with D perhaps TRBD2 (6 bases). The CDR3 extends over 13 amino acids. Trimming took off 4 bases at V and 3 bases at J, with 11 bases between the two ends. Germline V gene lookup returns CDR1 SGHDT and CDR2 YYEEEE.

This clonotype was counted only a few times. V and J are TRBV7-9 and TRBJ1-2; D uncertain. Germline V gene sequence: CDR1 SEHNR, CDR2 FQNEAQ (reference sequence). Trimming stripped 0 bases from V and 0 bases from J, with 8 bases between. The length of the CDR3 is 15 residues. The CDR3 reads CASSLARASNYGYTF. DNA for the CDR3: TGTGCCAGCAGCTTAGCGAGGGCCTCTAACTATGGCTACACCTTC.

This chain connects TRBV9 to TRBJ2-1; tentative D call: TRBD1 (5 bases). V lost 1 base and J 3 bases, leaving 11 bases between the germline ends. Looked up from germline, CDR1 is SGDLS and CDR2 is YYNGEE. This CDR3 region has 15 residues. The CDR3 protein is CASSVSYQGYNEQFF. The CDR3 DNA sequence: TGTGCCAGCAGCGTAAGCTACCAGGGCTACAATGAGCAGTTCTTC.

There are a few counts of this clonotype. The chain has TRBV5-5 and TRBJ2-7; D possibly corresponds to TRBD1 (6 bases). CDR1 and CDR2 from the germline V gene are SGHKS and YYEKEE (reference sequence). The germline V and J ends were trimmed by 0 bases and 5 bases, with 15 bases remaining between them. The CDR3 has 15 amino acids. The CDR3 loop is CASSLVQGLANEQYF. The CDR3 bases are TGTGCCAGCAGCTTGGTTCAGGGGCTTGCCAACGAGCAGTACTTC.

In DNA form, the CDR3 reads TGTGCCAGCTCACCTATTGGACTAGCGGGCTACAATGAGCAGTTCTTC. Its translation is CASSPIGLAGYNEQFF. The chain recombines TRBV18 with TRBJ2-1; 11 positions match TRBD2. Germline CDR1 and CDR2: KGHSH and LQKENI. Germline trimming cut 3 bases from V and 3 bases from J; bases unmatched to any gene: 4. The CDR3 loop spans 16 amino acids.

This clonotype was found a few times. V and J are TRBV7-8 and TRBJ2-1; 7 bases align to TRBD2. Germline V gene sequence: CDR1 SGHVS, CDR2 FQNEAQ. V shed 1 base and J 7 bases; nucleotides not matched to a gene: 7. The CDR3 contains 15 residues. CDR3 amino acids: CASSLDGGGANEQFF. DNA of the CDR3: TGTGCCAGCAGCTTAGATGGGGGAGGGGCAAATGAGCAGTTCTTC.

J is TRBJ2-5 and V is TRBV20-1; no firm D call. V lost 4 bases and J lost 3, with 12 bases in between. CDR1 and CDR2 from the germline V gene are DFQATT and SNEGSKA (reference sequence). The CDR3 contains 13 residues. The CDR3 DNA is TGCAGTGCTACTAGAGTGATCGAAGAGACCCAGTACTTC. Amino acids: CSATRVIEETQYF.

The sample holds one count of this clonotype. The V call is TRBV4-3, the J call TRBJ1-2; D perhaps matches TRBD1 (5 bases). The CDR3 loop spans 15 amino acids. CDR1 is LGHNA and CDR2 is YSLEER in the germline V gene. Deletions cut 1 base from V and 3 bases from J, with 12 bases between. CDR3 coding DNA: TGCGCCAGCAGCCAAGTTGTCCAGGGCGACTATGGCTACACCTTC. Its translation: CASSQVVQGDYGYTF.

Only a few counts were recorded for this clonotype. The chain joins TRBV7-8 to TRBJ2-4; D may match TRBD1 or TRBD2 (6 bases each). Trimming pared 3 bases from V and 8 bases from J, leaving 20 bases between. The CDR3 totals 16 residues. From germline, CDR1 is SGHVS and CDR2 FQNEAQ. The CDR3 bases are TGTGCCAGCAGCTTCACAACAGGGCAGAGGGGGGACATTCAGTACTTC. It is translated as CASSFTTGQRGDIQYF. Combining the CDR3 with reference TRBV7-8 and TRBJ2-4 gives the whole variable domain GAGVSQSPRYKVAKRGQDVALRCDPISGHVSLFWYQQALGQGPEFLTYFQNEAQLDKSGLPSDRFFAERPEGSVSTLKIQRTQQEDSAVYLCASSFTTGQRGDIQYFGAGTRLSVL.

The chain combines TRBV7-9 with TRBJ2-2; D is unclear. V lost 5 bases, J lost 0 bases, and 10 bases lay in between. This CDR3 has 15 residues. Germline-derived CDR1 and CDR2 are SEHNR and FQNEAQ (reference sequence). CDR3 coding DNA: TGTGCCAGCAGCCCAGGTCCCGCGAACACCGGGGAGCTGTTTTTT. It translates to CASSPGPANTGELFF.

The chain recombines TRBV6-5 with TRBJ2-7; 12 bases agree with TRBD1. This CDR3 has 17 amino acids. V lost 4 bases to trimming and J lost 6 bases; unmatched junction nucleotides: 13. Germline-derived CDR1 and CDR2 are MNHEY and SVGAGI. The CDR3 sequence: CASSSHMTGTGGVEQYF. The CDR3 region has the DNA TGTGCCAGCAGTTCGCATATGACCGGGACAGGGGGCGTCGAGCAGTACTTC.

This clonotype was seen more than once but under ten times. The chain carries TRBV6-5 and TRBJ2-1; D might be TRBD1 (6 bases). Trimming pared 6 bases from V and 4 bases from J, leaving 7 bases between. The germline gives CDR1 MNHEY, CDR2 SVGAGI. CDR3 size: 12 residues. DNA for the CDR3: TGTGCCAGCAGAACAGGGTACAATGAGCAGTTCTTC. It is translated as CASRTGYNEQFF.

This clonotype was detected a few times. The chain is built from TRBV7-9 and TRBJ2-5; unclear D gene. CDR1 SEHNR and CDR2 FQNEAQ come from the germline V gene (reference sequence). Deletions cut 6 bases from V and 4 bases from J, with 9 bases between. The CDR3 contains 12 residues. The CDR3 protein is CASSPLTETQYF. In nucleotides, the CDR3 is TGTGCCAGCAGTCCCTTGACAGAGACCCAGTACTTC.

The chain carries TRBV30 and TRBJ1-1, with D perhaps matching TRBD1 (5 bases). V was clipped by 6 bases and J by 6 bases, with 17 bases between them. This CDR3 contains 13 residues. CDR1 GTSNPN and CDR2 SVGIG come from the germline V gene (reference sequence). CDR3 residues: CACTPGPGAEAFF. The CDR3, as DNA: TGTGCCTGCACACCGGGTCCGGGGGCTGAAGCTTTCTTT. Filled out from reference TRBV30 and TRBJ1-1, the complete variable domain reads SQTIHQWPATLVQPVGSPLSLECTVEGTSNPNLYWYRQAAGRGLQLLFYSVGIGQISSEVPQNLSASRPQDRQFILSSKKLLLSDSGFYLCACTPGPGAEAFFGQGTRLTVV.

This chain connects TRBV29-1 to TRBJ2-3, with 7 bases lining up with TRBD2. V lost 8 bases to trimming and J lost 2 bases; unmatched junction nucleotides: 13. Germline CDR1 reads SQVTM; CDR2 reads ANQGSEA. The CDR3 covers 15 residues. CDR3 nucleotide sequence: TGCAGCCCGGAACGCGGGAGCGGACTCACAGATACGCAGTATTTT. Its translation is CSPERGSGLTDTQYF.

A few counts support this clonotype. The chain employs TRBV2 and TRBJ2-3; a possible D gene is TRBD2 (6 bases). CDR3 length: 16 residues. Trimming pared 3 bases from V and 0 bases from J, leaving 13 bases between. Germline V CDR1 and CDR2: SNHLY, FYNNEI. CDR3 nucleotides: TGTGCCAGCAGTGATACGTTCCGGGGGAGCACAGATACGCAGTATTTT. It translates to CASSDTFRGSTDTQYF.